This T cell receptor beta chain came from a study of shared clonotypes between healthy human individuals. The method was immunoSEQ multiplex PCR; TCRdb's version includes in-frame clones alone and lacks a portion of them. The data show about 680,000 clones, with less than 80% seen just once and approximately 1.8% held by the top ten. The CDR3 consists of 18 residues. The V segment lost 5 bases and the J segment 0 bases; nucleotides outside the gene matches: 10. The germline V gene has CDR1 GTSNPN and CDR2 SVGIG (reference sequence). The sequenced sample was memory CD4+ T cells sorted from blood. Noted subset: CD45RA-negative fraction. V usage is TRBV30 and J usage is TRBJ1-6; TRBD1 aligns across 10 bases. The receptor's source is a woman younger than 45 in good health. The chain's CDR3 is CAWSRTGGFSSYNSPLHF. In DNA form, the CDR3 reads TGTGCCTGGTCCCGGACAGGGGGTTTTAGCTCCTATAATTCACCCCTCCACTTT.